These 19 T cell receptor beta chains came from one sample sequenced in a study of blood T cell repertoires in COVID-19. Sequenced by immunoSEQ multiplex PCR; TCRdb stores in-frame clones only, minus some. The data show roughly 120,000 clones, around 85% seen once. Sequenced input: peripheral blood. The receptors come from an older woman with COVID-19, enrolled during active disease.

The CDR3 nucleotides read TGTGCCAGTAGCCAAGGACGGACAGGGATTCGGGATGGCTACACCTTC. This gives the protein CASSQGRTGIRDGYTF. This chain links TRBV19 with TRBJ1-2; 8 positions agree with TRBD1. The junction had 15 bases not matched to a gene; V was cut back by 6 bases and J by 6 bases. The length of the CDR3 is 16 residues. Germline CDR1 is LNHDA and CDR2 is SQIVND (reference sequence). The whole variable domain, remainder taken from reference TRBV19 and TRBJ1-2, is DGGITQSPKYLFRKEGQNVTLSCEQNLNHDAMYWYRQDPGQGLRLIYYSQIVNDFQKGDIAEGYSVSREKKESFPLTVTSAQKNPTAFYLCASSQGRTGIRDGYTFGSGTRLTVV.

This chain joins TRBV4-1 and TRBJ1-4; D may be TRBD1 (5 bases). This CDR3 is built from 16 residues. Looked up from germline, CDR1 is MGHRA and CDR2 is YSYEKL. V was cut by 2 bases and J by 0 bases, with 10 bases left in between. The CDR3 sequence is CASSQPRQTTNEKLFF. CDR3 DNA sequence: TGCGCCAGCAGCCAACCACGACAGACAACTAATGAAAAACTGTTTTTT.

CDR3 region: CASSLDSLNNQPQHF. The DNA of the CDR3 is TGTGCCAGCAGCCTCGACAGTCTCAACAATCAGCCCCAGCATTTT. V is TRBV7-2 and J is TRBJ1-5; D might be TRBD1 (5 bases). Trimming stripped 5 bases from V and 3 bases from J, with 14 bases between. Germline V gives CDR1 SGHTA, CDR2 FQGNSA. The CDR3 runs to 15 residues.

The rearrangement joins TRBV6-5 to TRBJ2-2, with a weak D call TRBD2 (6 bases). V was shortened by 6 bases and J by 7 bases, with 15 bases between the two germline ends. The germline CDR1 and CDR2 sequences are MNHEY and SVGAGI. The CDR3 totals 14 residues. The CDR3 DNA sequence: TGTGCCAGCAGAGGGACTTCCAGGCTCGGGGAGCTGTTTTTT. Protein product: CASRGTSRLGELFF.

The gene calls are TRBV5-8 and TRBJ1-5; a possible D gene is TRBD1 (6 bases). Trimming cost V 5 bases and J 2 bases, with 14 bases left between them. Germline V gene data show CDR1 as SGHTS and CDR2 as YDEGEE. The CDR3 sequence is 15 residues long. In DNA form, the CDR3 reads TGTGCCAGCAGACCTACAGGGTTAGGCAATCAGCCCCAGCATTTT. Amino acid sequence: CASRPTGLGNQPQHF.

The chain combines TRBV11-2 with TRBJ1-6; possible D gene TRBD1, 5 bases. Germline assignment: CDR1 SGHAT and CDR2 FQNNGV. V was clipped by 3 bases and J by 6 bases, with 15 bases between them. This CDR3 contains 16 residues. The CDR3 sequence is CASSFSQGRSNSPLHF. In DNA form, the CDR3 reads TGTGCCAGCAGCTTCTCCCAGGGTCGATCTAATTCACCCCTCCACTTT.

The chain employs TRBV5-1 and TRBJ1-2; D unresolved. CDR1 and CDR2 from the germline V gene are SGHRS and YFSETQ. The CDR3 contains 13 residues. The V end lost 0 bases, the J end lost 2 bases, and 5 bases lay between the germline ends. The CDR3 is CASSLGANYGYTF. DNA for the CDR3: TGCGCCAGCAGCTTGGGGGCCAACTATGGCTACACCTTC.

The chain links TRBV7-9 to TRBJ1-4; D is ambiguous. This CDR3 contains 16 residues. Trimming left V 1 base short and J 3 bases short, with 12 bases between. Germline CDR1 SEHNR, CDR2 FQNEAQ (reference sequence). The CDR3 bases are TGTGCCAGCAGCTTAGTGTCCGGTCGATCTAATGAAAAACTGTTTTTT. It codes for CASSLVSGRSNEKLFF.

V and J are TRBV13 and TRBJ1-1; possibly TRBD1 for D (6 bases). Germline CDR1 PRHDT, CDR2 FYEKMQ (reference sequence). This CDR3 contains 15 residues. V gave up 3 bases and J gave up 1 base, with 12 bases separating them. The CDR3 nucleotides are TGTGCCAGCAGCTTTCAGGGGCAGGCGAACACTGAAGCTTTCTTT. It encodes CASSFQGQANTEAFF.

This clone was counted a single time. The V call is TRBV27, the J call TRBJ1-2, with 7 bases matching TRBD1. This CDR3 has 14 amino acids. The V gene's germline CDR1 is MNHEY and CDR2 SMNVEV (reference sequence). The J segment lost 2 bases and the V segment lost 6 bases, leaving 6 bases of the junction unmatched. The CDR3 spells CASSLRQGNYGYTF. CDR3 nucleotide sequence: TGTGCCAGCAGCCTGCGACAGGGCAACTATGGCTACACCTTC.

The chain recombines TRBV9 with TRBJ1-6, with D maybe TRBD1 (6 bases). CDR1 is SGDLS, CDR2 YYNGEE, per germline. This CDR3 contains 15 residues. With 0 bases removed from V and 12 bases from J, the gap between germline ends came to 16 bases. CDR3 nucleotide sequence: TGTGCCAGCAGCGTAGGAGGGGACACCATTCAACCCCTCCACTTT. Protein product: CASSVGGDTIQPLHF.

CDR3 nucleotide sequence: TGTGCCAGCAGCTCTAGTACAGGGGAAGGCTACACCTTC. As protein: CASSSSTGEGYTF. This sequence joins TRBV7-3 and TRBJ1-2; 7 nucleotides line up with TRBD1. V was clipped by 4 bases and J by 8 bases; unmatched bases: 7. This CDR3 comprises 13 residues. Germline loops: CDR1 SGHTA, CDR2 FQGTGA.

This clone was found a few times. This chain links TRBV30 with TRBJ2-7, with 9 nucleotides matching TRBD2. J lost 7 bases, V lost 3 bases, and 13 bases had no gene match. In germline, CDR1 is GTSNPN, CDR2 SVGIG (reference sequence). The CDR3 totals 15 residues. CDR3: CAWSSPPGLAFEQYF. DNA for the CDR3: TGTGCCTGGAGCTCACCCCCGGGACTAGCTTTTGAGCAGTACTTC. The variable domain in full, with the rest retrieved from reference TRBV30 and TRBJ2-7, is SQTIHQWPATLVQPVGSPLSLECTVEGTSNPNLYWYRQAAGRGLQLLFYSVGIGQISSEVPQNLSASRPQDRQFILSSKKLLLSDSGFYLCAWSSPPGLAFEQYFGPGTRLTVT.

The rearrangement links TRBV2 to TRBJ2-7; D possibly corresponds to TRBD2 (5 bases). The CDR3 loop spans 14 amino acids. V shed 6 bases and J shed 5 bases, with 17 bases lying between them. Germline assignment: CDR1 SNHLY and CDR2 FYNNEI. The CDR3 nucleotides read TGTGCCAGCAGGGAAACTGGACCGGGGAACGAGCAGTACTTC. It yields the protein CASRETGPGNEQYF. The full variable domain, its missing parts supplied by reference TRBV2 and TRBJ2-7, is EPEVTQTPSHQVTQMGQEVILRCVPISNHLYFYWYRQILGQKVEFLVSFYNNEISEKSEIFDDQFSVERPDGSNFTLKIRSTKLEDSAMYFCASRETGPGNEQYFGPGTRLTVT.

This chain joins TRBV7-2 and TRBJ2-1, with a tentative D call TRBD2 (7 bases). Deletions cut 1 base from V and 0 bases from J, with 13 bases between. The CDR3 contains 17 residues. Germline V lookup: CDR1 SGHTA, CDR2 FQGNSA. The CDR3 DNA sequence: TGTGCCAGCAGCTTAGGAGGGGGGGCCGCCTCCTACAATGAGCAGTTCTTC. Translation: CASSLGGGAASYNEQFF.

The rearrangement uses TRBV13 and TRBJ1-2; TRBD1 is a possible D gene (6 bases). This CDR3 is 13 amino acids long. Germline V gives CDR1 PRHDT, CDR2 FYEKMQ (reference sequence). The germline V and J ends were trimmed by 5 bases and 3 bases, with 10 bases remaining between them. CDR3 DNA sequence: TGTGCCAGCAGCCAGACAGGATACTATGGCTACACCTTC. It is translated as CASSQTGYYGYTF.

Only a few counts were recorded for this clone. The chain combines TRBV7-3 with TRBJ1-1, with D tentatively TRBD1 (5 bases). CDR1 is SGHTA, CDR2 FQGTGA, per germline. Trimming left V 5 bases short and J 1 base short, with 8 bases between. The CDR3 has 13 amino acids. CDR3 residues: CASSLDRNTEAFF. In nucleotides, the CDR3 is TGTGCCAGCAGCCTCGACAGGAACACTGAAGCTTTCTTT.

The chain links TRBV24-1 to TRBJ1-2, with unresolved D. The length of the CDR3 is 15 residues. The V end lost 2 bases, the J end lost 0 bases, and 9 bases lay between the germline ends. Germline assignment: CDR1 KGHDR and CDR2 SFDVKD. Here the CDR3 DNA reads TGTGCCACCAGTGATTCAACACCTCCTAACTATGGCTACACCTTC. Translated: CATSDSTPPNYGYTF.

The chain joins TRBV6-5 to TRBJ1-2; no clear D. The CDR3 length is 13 residues. Per the germline V gene, CDR1 is MNHEY and CDR2 is SVGAGI. Trimming removed 2 bases at V and 3 bases at J, with 7 bases between. CDR3 sequence (DNA): TGTGCCAGCAGTTACGAGGAACACTATGGCTACACCTTC. Amino acid sequence: CASSYEEHYGYTF.